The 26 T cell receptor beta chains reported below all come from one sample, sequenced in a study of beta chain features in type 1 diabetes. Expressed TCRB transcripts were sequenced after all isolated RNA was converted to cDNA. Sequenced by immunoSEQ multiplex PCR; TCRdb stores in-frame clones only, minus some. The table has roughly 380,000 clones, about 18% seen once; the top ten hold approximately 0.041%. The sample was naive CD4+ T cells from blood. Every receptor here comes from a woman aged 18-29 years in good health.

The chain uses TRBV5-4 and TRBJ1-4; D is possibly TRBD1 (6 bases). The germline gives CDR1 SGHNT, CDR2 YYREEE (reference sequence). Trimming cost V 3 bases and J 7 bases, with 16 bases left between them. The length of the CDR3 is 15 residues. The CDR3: CASSSRTDQGEKLFF. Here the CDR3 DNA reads TGTGCCAGCAGCTCTCGGACAGATCAGGGTGAAAAACTGTTTTTT. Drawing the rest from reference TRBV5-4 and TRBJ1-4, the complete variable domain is ETGVTQSPTHLIKTRGQQVTLRCSSQSGHNTVSWYQQALGQGPQFIFQYYREEENGRGNFPPRFSGLQFPNYSSELNVNALELDDSALYLCASSSRTDQGEKLFFGSGTQLSVL.

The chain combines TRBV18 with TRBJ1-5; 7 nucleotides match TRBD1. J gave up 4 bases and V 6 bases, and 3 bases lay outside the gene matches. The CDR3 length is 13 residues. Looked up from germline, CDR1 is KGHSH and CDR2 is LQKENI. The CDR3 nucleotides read TGTGCCAGCTCCCTGGGACAGAATCAGCCCCAGCATTTT. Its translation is CASSLGQNQPQHF.

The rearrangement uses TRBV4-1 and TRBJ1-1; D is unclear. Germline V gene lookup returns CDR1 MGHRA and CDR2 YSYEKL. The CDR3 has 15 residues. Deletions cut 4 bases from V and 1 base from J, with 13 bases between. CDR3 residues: CASSRRQARNTEAFF. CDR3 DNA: TGCGCCAGCAGCCGCCGTCAGGCAAGGAACACTGAAGCTTTCTTT.

The CDR3 DNA follows: TGTGCCAGCAGCTTAGGAAGGAGTTCTAACTATGGCTACACCTTC. The encoded protein is CASSLGRSSNYGYTF. The chain joins TRBV11-2 to TRBJ1-2; no firm D call. The V end lost 1 base, the J end lost 0 bases, and 9 bases lay between the germline ends. Germline-derived CDR1 and CDR2 are SGHAT and FQNNGV. The CDR3 has 15 residues. The complete variable domain, with remaining parts taken from reference TRBV11-2 and TRBJ1-2, reads EAGVAQSPRYKIIEKRQSVAFWCNPISGHATLYWYQQILGQGPKLLIQFQNNGVVDDSQLPKDRFSAERLKGVDSTLKIQPAKLEDSAVYLCASSLGRSSNYGYTFGSGTRLTVV.

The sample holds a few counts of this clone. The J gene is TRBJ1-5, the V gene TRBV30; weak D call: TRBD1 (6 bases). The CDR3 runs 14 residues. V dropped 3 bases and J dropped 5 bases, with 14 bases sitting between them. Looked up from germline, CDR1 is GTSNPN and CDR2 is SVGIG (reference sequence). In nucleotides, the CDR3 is TGTGCCTGGAGCAACATGAACAGGGATCAGCCCCAGCATTTT. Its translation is CAWSNMNRDQPQHF.

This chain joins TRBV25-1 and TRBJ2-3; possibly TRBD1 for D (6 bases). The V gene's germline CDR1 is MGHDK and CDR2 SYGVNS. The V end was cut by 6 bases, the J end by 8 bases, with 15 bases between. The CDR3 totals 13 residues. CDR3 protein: CASRATGPATQYF. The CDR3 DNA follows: TGTGCCAGCAGAGCTACAGGGCCAGCTACGCAGTATTTT.

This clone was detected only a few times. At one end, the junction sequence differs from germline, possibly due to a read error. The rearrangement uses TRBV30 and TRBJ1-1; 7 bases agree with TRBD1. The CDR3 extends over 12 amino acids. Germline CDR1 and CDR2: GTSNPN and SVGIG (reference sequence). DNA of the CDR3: TGTGCCTCCGCGACAGGGAACGCTGAAGCTTTCTTT. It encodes CASATGNAEAFF.

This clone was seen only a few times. The CDR3 spells CASSNGLSTDTQYF. The CDR3 nucleotides read TGCGCCAGCAGCAACGGGTTGAGCACAGATACGCAGTATTTT. The chain is built from TRBV5-1 and TRBJ2-3; the D is unclear. Trimming took 4 bases from V and 0 from J, leaving 9 bases between them. The germline gives CDR1 SGHRS, CDR2 YFSETQ. The CDR3 length is 14 residues.

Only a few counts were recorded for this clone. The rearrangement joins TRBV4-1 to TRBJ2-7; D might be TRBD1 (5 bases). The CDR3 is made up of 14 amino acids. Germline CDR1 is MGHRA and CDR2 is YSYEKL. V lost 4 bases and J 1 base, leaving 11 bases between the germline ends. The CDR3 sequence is CASSLTVISYEQYF. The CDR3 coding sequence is TGCGCCAGCAGCCTGACAGTTATATCCTACGAGCAGTACTTC.

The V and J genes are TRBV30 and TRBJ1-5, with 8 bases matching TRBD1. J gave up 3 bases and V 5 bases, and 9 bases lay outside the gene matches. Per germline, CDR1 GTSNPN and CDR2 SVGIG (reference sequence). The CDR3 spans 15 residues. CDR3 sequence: CAWRNSGGINQPQHF. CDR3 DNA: TGTGCCTGGCGAAATTCAGGGGGCATCAATCAGCCCCAGCATTTT. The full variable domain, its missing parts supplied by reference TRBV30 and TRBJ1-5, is SQTIHQWPATLVQPVGSPLSLECTVEGTSNPNLYWYRQAAGRGLQLLFYSVGIGQISSEVPQNLSASRPQDRQFILSSKKLLLSDSGFYLCAWRNSGGINQPQHFGDGTRLSIL.

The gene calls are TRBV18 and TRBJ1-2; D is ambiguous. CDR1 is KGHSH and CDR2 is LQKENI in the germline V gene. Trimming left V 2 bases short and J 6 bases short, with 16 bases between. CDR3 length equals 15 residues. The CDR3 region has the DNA TGTGCCAGCTCACCAAGTGGAGGGATGGGCGATGGCTACACCTTC. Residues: CASSPSGGMGDGYTF.

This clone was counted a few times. CDR3 DNA sequence: TGCGCCAGCAGACCCACCGGAGGGATCTATGGCTACACCTTC. This gives the protein CASRPTGGIYGYTF. V is TRBV5-1 and J is TRBJ1-2, with D unclear. CDR1 and CDR2 from the germline V gene are SGHRS and YFSETQ. This CDR3 comprises 14 residues. V lost 5 bases and J 4 bases, leaving 15 bases between the germline ends.

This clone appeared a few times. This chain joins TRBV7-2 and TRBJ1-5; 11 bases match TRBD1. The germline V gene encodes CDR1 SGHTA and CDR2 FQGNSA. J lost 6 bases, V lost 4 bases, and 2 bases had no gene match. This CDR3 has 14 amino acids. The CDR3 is CASSWGTGGQPQHF. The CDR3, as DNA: TGTGCCAGCAGCTGGGGGACAGGGGGTCAGCCCCAGCATTTT.

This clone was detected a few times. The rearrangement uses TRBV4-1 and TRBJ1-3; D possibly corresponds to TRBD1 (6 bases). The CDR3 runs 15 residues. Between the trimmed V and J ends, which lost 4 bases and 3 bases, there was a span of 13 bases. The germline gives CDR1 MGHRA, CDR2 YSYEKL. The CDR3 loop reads CASSLIRGGGNTIYF. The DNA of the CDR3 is TGCGCCAGCAGCCTCATCAGGGGCGGTGGAAACACCATATATTTT.

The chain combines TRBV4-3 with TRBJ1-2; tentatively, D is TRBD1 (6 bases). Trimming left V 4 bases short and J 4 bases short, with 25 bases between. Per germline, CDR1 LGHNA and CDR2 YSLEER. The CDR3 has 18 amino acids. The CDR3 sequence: CASSPDGQQGLLTYGYTF. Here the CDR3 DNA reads TGCGCCAGCAGCCCCGACGGACAACAGGGATTACTTACCTATGGCTACACCTTC.

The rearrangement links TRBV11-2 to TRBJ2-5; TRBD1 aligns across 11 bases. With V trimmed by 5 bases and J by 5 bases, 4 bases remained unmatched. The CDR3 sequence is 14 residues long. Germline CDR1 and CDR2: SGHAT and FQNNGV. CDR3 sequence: CASSPGQGDETQYF. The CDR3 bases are TGTGCCAGCAGCCCGGGACAGGGGGACGAGACCCAGTACTTC. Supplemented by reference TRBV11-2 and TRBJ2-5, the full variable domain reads EAGVAQSPRYKIIEKRQSVAFWCNPISGHATLYWYQQILGQGPKLLIQFQNNGVVDDSQLPKDRFSAERLKGVDSTLKIQPAKLEDSAVYLCASSPGQGDETQYFGPGTRLLVL.

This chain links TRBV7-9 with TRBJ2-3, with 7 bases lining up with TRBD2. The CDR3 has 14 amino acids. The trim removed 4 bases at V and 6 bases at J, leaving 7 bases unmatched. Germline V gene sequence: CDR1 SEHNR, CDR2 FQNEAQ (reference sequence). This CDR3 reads CASSSLAPPDTQYF. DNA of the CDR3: TGTGCCAGCAGCTCACTAGCGCCGCCTGATACGCAGTATTTT.

This CDR3 is CASSDSPYHEQYF. In nucleotides, the CDR3 is TGTGCCAGCAGCGATTCTCCCTACCACGAGCAGTACTTC. This chain joins TRBV9 and TRBJ2-7; no reliable D call. This CDR3 is 13 amino acids long. The germline CDR1 and CDR2 sequences are SGDLS and YYNGEE. V was clipped by 3 bases and J by 5 bases, with 12 bases between them.

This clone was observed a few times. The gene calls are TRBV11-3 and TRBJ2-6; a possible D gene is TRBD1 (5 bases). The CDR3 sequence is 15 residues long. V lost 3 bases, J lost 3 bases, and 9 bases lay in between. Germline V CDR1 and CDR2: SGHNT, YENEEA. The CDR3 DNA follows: TGTGCCAGCAGCTTCACAGGTAGTGGGGCCAACGTCCTGACTTTC. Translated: CASSFTGSGANVLTF.

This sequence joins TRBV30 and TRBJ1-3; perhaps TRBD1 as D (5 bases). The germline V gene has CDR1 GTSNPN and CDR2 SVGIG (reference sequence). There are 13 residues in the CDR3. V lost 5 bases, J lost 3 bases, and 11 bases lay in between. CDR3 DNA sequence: TGTGCCTGGGGAACAGGCGTTGGAAACACCATATATTTT. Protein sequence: CAWGTGVGNTIYF.

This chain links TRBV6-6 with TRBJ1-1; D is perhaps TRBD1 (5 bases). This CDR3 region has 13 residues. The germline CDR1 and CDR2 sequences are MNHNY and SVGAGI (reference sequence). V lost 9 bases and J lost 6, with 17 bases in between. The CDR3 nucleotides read TGTGCCAGTTCACCAGGGCCCTCCCCTGAAGCTTTCTTT. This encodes CASSPGPSPEAFF.

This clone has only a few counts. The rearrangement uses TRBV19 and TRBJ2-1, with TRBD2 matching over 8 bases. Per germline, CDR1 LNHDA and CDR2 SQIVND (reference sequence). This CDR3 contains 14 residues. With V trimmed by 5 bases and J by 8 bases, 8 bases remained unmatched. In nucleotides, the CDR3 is TGTGCCAGTAGTTACGGGGGGGGGCTTGATGAGCAGTTCTTC. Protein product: CASSYGGGLDEQFF.

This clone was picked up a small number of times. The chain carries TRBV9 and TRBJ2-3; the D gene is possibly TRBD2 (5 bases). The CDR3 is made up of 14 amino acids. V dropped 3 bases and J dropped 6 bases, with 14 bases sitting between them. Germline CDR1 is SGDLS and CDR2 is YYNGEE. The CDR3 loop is CASSAVTGLDTQYF. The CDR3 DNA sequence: TGTGCCAGCAGCGCCGTGACGGGGTTGGATACGCAGTATTTT.

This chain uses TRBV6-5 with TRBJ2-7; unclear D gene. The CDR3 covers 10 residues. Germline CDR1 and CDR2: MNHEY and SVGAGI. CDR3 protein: CVVPSYEQYF. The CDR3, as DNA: TGTGTCGTCCCCTCCTACGAGCAGTACTTC.

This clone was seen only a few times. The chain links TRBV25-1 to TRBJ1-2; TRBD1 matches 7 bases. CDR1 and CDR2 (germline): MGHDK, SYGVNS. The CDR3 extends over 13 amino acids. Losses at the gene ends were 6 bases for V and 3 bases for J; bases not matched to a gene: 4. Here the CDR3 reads CASRQGMDYGYTF. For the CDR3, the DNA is TGTGCCAGCAGACAGGGGATGGACTATGGCTACACCTTC.

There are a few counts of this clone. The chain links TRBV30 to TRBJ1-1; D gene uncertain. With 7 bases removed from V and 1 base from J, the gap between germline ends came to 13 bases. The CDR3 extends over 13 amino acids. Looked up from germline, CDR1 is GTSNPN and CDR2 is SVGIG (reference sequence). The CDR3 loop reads CAFAVLRNTEAFF. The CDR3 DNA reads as TGTGCCTTCGCGGTCCTCCGGAACACTGAAGCTTTCTTT.